This passage covers 21 T cell receptor beta chains from one sample sequenced in a study of blood T cell repertoires in COVID-19. Method: immunoSEQ multiplex PCR; TCRdb's copy keeps in-frame clones and lacks some. The table shows approximately 100,000 clones, with approximately 91% occurring only once. The material sequenced was peripheral blood. The source of these receptors is a man aged 45 to 65 with acute or convalescent COVID-19.

The chain joins TRBV7-2 to TRBJ1-2; a possible D gene is TRBD1 (6 bases). Trimming stripped 7 bases from V and 5 bases from J, with 11 bases between. Germline V CDR1 and CDR2: SGHTA, FQGNSA. The CDR3 has 12 residues. DNA of the CDR3: TGTGCCAGCAAAACAGGGAAGTATGGCTACACCTTC. Protein: CASKTGKYGYTF.

The rearrangement uses TRBV21-1 and TRBJ2-3; TRBD2 is the table's D call, not checked against the DNA. TRBV21-1 is reported as a pseudogene. This CDR3 spans 15 amino acids. CDR3 nucleotides: TGTGCCAGCAGCAAATGGACTCACTGCACAGATACGCAGTATTTT. The encoded protein is CASSKWTHCTDTQYF.

The chain is built from TRBV24-1 and TRBJ2-2; TRBD1 matches at 7 bases. Trimming cost V 12 bases and J 5 bases; bases outside gene matches: 14. The CDR3 consists of 15 residues. Germline V CDR1 and CDR2: KGHDR, SFDVKD. DNA of the CDR3: TGTGCCGTTAGGACAGGAGACTTATCTACCGGGGAGCTGTTTTTT. Translation: CAVRTGDLSTGELFF.

This chain joins TRBV11-2 and TRBJ1-4; D ambiguous. Germline lookup yields CDR1 SGHAT and CDR2 FQNNGV. V shed 5 bases and J shed 10 bases, with 17 bases lying between them. The CDR3 contains 14 residues. CDR3 amino acids: CASSPPAADGKLFF. The CDR3 DNA follows: TGTGCCAGCAGCCCTCCTGCCGCGGATGGAAAACTGTTTTTT.

V gene TRBV11-2 combines with J gene TRBJ2-7; TRBD2 agrees at 8 bases. The CDR3 length is 19 residues. The germline V gene has CDR1 SGHAT and CDR2 FQNNGV. V dropped 3 bases and J dropped 4; count of bases not matched to a gene: 20. CDR3 loop: CASSFGLREERGRRYEQYF. In DNA form, the CDR3 reads TGTGCCAGCAGCTTTGGTCTGAGGGAGGAGCGGGGGAGAAGGTACGAGCAGTACTTC.

This chain uses TRBV19 with TRBJ1-5; D is perhaps TRBD1 (6 bases). The germline gives CDR1 LNHDA, CDR2 SQIVND (reference sequence). Between the trimmed V and J ends, which lost 8 bases and 0 bases, there was a span of 14 bases. The length of the CDR3 is 15 residues. The CDR3 DNA reads TGTGCCAGTCGGGACATTGGATATAGCAATCAGCCCCAGCATTTT. Encoded protein: CASRDIGYSNQPQHF.

V and J are TRBV6-2 or TRBV6-3 and TRBJ1-5; the match to TRBD1 covers 7 bases. Germline trimming cut 1 base from V and 4 bases from J; bases unmatched to any gene: 1. This CDR3 is built from 14 residues. Germline V gene lookup returns CDR1 MNHEY and CDR2 SVGEGT. The CDR3 coding sequence is TGTGCCAGCAGTTACTTACAGGGGAATCAGCCCCAGCATTTT. This sequence encodes CASSYLQGNQPQHF.

The V and J genes are TRBV6-5 and TRBJ1-2; 7 nucleotides match TRBD1. The V segment lost 6 bases and the J segment 4 bases; nucleotides outside the gene matches: 8. Germline assignment: CDR1 MNHEY and CDR2 SVGAGI. The CDR3 length is 14 residues. CDR3 residues: CASRRQGPIYGYTF. The CDR3 nucleotides are TGTGCCAGCAGGAGACAGGGCCCTATCTATGGCTACACCTTC.

A few counts support this clone. The chain employs TRBV28 and TRBJ1-2; no reliable D call. V was shortened by 6 bases and J by 0 bases, with 8 bases between the two germline ends. Germline CDR1 reads MDHEN; CDR2 reads SYDVKM. This CDR3 spans 13 amino acids. This CDR3 is CASSRLANYGYTF. The CDR3 nucleotides read TGTGCCAGCAGCCGATTAGCTAACTATGGCTACACCTTC.

The chain carries TRBV10-1 and TRBJ2-5, with D hard to call. Trimming shortened V by 3 bases and J by 0 bases, and 5 bases separated the two germline ends. Germline CDR1 and CDR2: WNHNN and SYGVQD (reference sequence). CDR3 size: 13 residues. The CDR3 is CASSDQYQETQYF. The CDR3 coding sequence is TGCGCCAGCAGTGACCAGTACCAAGAGACCCAGTACTTC.

The chain employs TRBV5-1 and TRBJ2-2, with 7 positions matching TRBD1. The germline CDR1 and CDR2 sequences are SGHRS and YFSETQ. The ends lost 0 bases at V and 6 bases at J; junction bases unmatched: 2. The CDR3 covers 14 residues. The CDR3 sequence is CASSLGDRAGELFF. The CDR3 DNA is TGCGCCAGCAGCTTGGGTGACAGGGCCGGGGAGCTGTTTTTT.

This clone was seen a few times. The rearrangement links TRBV5-8 to TRBJ2-7, with a possible D match to TRBD1 (7 bases). The CDR3 extends over 15 amino acids. Germline V lookup: CDR1 SGHTS, CDR2 YDEGEE. The V and J ends lost 0 bases and 2 bases respectively, with 12 bases between them. Here the CDR3 DNA reads TGTGCCAGCAGCTTGGGCAGGGGGAGGACCTACGAGCAGTACTTC. It codes for CASSLGRGRTYEQYF.

In DNA form, the CDR3 reads TGTGCCAGCAGCCAACAGGGGGCGACTAATGAAAAACTGTTTTTT. As protein: CASSQQGATNEKLFF. V is TRBV5-6 and J is TRBJ1-4, with 9 bases lining up with TRBD1. With 4 bases clipped from V and 2 bases from J, the junction kept 3 bases outside the gene matches. The germline CDR1 and CDR2 sequences are SGHDT and YYEEEE. This CDR3 has 15 residues.

In nucleotides, the CDR3 is TGTGCCAGCAGCGTAGCAGGGGAAAGGGGGCAGCCCCAGCATTTT. It specifies CASSVAGERGQPQHF. The V gene is TRBV9, the J gene TRBJ1-5; the D gene is possibly TRBD1 (6 bases). This CDR3 has 15 amino acids. Deletions cut 0 bases from V and 7 bases from J, with 14 bases between. CDR1 and CDR2 (germline): SGDLS, YYNGEE.

The V and J genes are TRBV7-9 and TRBJ2-5; TRBD1 matches 7 bases. The trim removed 10 bases at V and 4 bases at J, leaving 9 bases unmatched. Germline V gives CDR1 SEHNR, CDR2 FQNEAQ (reference sequence). The CDR3 covers 13 residues. CDR3 nucleotides: TGTGCCATCGGGACAGTGGTTGGAGAGACCCAGTACTTC. It specifies CAIGTVVGETQYF. The whole variable domain, remainder taken from reference TRBV7-9 and TRBJ2-5, is DTGVSQNPRHKITKRGQNVTFRCDPISEHNRLYWYRQTLGQGPEFLTYFQNEAQLEKSRLLSDRFSAERPKGSFSTLEIQRTEQGDSAMYLCAIGTVVGETQYFGPGTRLLVL.

The V gene is TRBV11-2, the J gene TRBJ1-4, with unresolved D. Germline loops: CDR1 SGHAT, CDR2 FQNNGV. The CDR3 loop spans 14 amino acids. Trimming shortened V by 5 bases and J by 5 bases, and 12 bases separated the two germline ends. Written as DNA, the CDR3 is TGTGCCAGCAGCCCTGGGAGTCTAAATGAAAAACTGTTTTTT. Translated, it gives CASSPGSLNEKLFF. Complete variable domain (other parts from reference TRBV11-2 and TRBJ1-4): EAGVAQSPRYKIIEKRQSVAFWCNPISGHATLYWYQQILGQGPKLLIQFQNNGVVDDSQLPKDRFSAERLKGVDSTLKIQPAKLEDSAVYLCASSPGSLNEKLFFGSGTQLSVL.

V gene TRBV3-1 (or the pseudogene TRBV3-2) combines with J gene TRBJ2-7; a weak D match, TRBD1 (7 bases). V lost 0 bases and J lost 6, with 18 bases in between. The CDR3 runs 16 residues. The V gene's germline CDR1 is LGHDT and CDR2 YNNKEL (reference sequence). CDR3 loop: CASSQDPAGQLGEQYF. The CDR3 nucleotides are TGTGCCAGCAGCCAAGATCCGGCGGGACAGCTCGGCGAGCAGTACTTC.

J is TRBJ1-6 and V is TRBV27; a possible D gene is TRBD1 (6 bases). The V and J ends lost 2 bases and 9 bases respectively, with 14 bases between them. Germline CDR1 is MNHEY and CDR2 is SMNVEV (reference sequence). This CDR3 spans 15 amino acids. CDR3 sequence reads: CASSLGAGVGSPLHF. The CDR3 coding sequence is TGTGCCAGCAGTTTAGGGGCAGGGGTGGGTTCACCCCTCCACTTT.

V is TRBV4-1 and J is TRBJ2-2; D gene uncertain. Germline loops: CDR1 MGHRA, CDR2 YSYEKL. Trimming removed 8 bases from V and 5 bases from J, with 9 bases in between. The CDR3 loop spans 12 amino acids. The CDR3 loop reads CASRRRTGELFF. Here the CDR3 DNA reads TGCGCCAGCCGGAGACGTACCGGGGAGCTGTTTTTT.

V gene TRBV9 combines with J gene TRBJ1-6, with TRBD1 matching 8 bases. V shed 0 bases, J shed 9 bases, and the junction held 2 bases outside the gene matches. The CDR3 has 14 amino acids. The germline V gene has CDR1 SGDLS and CDR2 YYNGEE. The CDR3 region is CASSVAGGGSPLHF. The CDR3 DNA follows: TGTGCCAGCAGCGTAGCAGGGGGCGGTTCACCCCTCCACTTT.

The chain joins TRBV5-1 to TRBJ2-3; TRBD1 might be the D (6 bases). Germline lookup yields CDR1 SGHRS and CDR2 YFSETQ. V shed 0 bases and J shed 4 bases, with 15 bases lying between them. The CDR3 spans 16 residues. CDR3 nucleotides: TGCGCCAGCAGCTTGGGGGGCAGGGGAAGGCCAGATACGCAGTATTTT. Amino acid sequence: CASSLGGRGRPDTQYF.